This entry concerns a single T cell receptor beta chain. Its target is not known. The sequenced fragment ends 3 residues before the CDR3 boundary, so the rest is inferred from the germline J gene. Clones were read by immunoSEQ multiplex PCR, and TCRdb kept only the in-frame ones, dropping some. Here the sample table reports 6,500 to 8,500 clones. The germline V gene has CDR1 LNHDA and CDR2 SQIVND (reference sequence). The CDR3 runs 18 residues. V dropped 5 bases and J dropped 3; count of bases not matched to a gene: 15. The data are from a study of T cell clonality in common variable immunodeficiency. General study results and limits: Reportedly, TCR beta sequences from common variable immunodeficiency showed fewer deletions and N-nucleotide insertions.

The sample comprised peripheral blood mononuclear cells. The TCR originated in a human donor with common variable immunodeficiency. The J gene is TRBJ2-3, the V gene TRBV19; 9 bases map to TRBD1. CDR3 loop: CASSARLGTGQGTDTQYF. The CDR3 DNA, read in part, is TGTGCCAGTAGTGCCCGATTGGGGACGGGACAGGGAACAGATACG.